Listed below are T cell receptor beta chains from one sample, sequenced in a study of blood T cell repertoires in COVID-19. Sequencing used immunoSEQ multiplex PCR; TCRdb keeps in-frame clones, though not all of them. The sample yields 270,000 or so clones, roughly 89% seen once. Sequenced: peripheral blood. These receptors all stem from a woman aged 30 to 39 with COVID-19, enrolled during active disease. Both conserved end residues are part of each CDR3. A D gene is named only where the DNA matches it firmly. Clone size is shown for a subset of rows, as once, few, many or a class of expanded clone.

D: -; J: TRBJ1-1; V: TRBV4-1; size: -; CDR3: CASSRGRWAFF; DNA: TGCGCCAGCAGCCGGGGGCGCTGGGCTTTCTTT
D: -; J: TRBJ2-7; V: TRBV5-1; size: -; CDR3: CASSSTGEQYF; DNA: TGCGCCAGCAGCTCGACGGGAGAGCAGTACTTC
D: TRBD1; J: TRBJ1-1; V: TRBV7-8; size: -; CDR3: CASSVQGSYAEAFF; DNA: TGTGCCAGCAGTGTACAGGGGTCATACGCTGAAGCTTTCTTT
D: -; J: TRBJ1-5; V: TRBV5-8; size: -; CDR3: CASSLALTGIYSNQPQHF; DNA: TGTGCCAGCAGCTTGGCCCTCACAGGGATTTATAGCAATCAGCCCCAGCATTTT
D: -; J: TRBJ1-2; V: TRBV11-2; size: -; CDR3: CASSVRGGYTF; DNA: TGTGCCAGCAGCGTCAGAGGGGGCTACACCTTC
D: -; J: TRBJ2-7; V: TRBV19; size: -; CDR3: CASSYDSFGREQYF; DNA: TGTGCCAGTAGCTACGACAGTTTTGGTCGTGAGCAGTACTTC
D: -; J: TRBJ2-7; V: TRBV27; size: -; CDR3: CASSLGQFSSYEQYF; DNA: TGTGCCAGCAGTTTAGGACAGTTTAGCTCCTACGAGCAGTACTTC
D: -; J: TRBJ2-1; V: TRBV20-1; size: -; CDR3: CSASPPDSQFF; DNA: TGCAGTGCTAGCCCGCCGGACAGCCAGTTCTTC
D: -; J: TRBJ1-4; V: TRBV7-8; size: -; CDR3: CASTPEGPAGEKLFF; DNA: TGTGCCAGCACCCCGGAGGGACCAGCTGGTGAAAAACTGTTTTTT
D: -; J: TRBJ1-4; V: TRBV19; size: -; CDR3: CASSSQGLGEKLFF; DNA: TGTGCCAGTAGTTCACAGGGTCTCGGCGAAAAACTGTTTTTT
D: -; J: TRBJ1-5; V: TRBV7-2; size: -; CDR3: CASSLEGITFNQPQHF; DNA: TGTGCCAGCAGCTTAGAGGGGATTACCTTCAATCAGCCCCAGCATTTT
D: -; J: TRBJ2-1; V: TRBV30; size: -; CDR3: CAWPLRTECSYNEQFF; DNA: TGTGCCTGGCCTCTTCGAACGGAGTGCTCCTACAATGAGCAGTTCTTC
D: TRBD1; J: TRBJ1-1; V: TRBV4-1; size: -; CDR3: CASSSGTVMNTEAFF; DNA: TGCGCCAGCAGCTCCGGGACAGTAATGAACACTGAAGCTTTCTTT
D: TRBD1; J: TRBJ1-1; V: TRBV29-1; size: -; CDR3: CSVRGQLNTEAFF; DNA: TGCAGCGTGCGGGGACAGCTGAACACTGAAGCTTTCTTT
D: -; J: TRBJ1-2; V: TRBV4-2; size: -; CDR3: CASSQDLWSGARGYTF; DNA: TGTGCCAGCAGCCAAGATTTATGGTCAGGGGCCCGCGGCTACACCTTC
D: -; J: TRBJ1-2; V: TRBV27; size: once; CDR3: CASSPTAPYGYTF; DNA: TGTGCCAGCAGTCCGACTGCTCCTTATGGCTACACCTTC